This T cell receptor beta chain came from a study of blood T cells in healthy people across ages. Study findings and constraints: PBMCs went unsorted, and a conclusive naive versus antigen-experienced comparison was therefore prevented.

With regard to this clonotype: What it binds is not known.

A sample-barcoded 5' primer and a J-beta primer mix were used in a second PCR of roughly 6 to 11 cycles. Unique molecular identifiers of 12 random nucleotides labeled each cDNA. TCRdb re-derived calls from the 5' RACE reads in MiXCR, one entry per CDR3 protein. The sample shows about 1.5 million distinct CDR3 sequences, roughly 43% of them seen only once. The length of the CDR3 is 15 residues. Trimming removed 5 bases from V and 2 bases from J, with 15 bases in between. With each sample, at least 5 micrograms of total RNA were extracted. This receptor was taken from a woman younger than 30 in good health. Sequencing was carried out using blood. The gene calls are TRBV12-3 or TRBV12-4 and TRBJ1-2; maybe TRBD1 (6 bases). For the CDR3, the DNA is TGTGCCAGCAGTGCAATTCTTACAGGGAACTATGGCTACACCTTC. Translation: CASSAILTGNYGYTF.